This TCR beta chain comes out of a study of blood T cells in healthy people across ages. Study-wide points: The percentage of naive T cells correlated strongly with TCR beta diversity.

Alongside a J-beta primer mix, a sample-barcoded 5' primer served in a second PCR lasting roughly 6 to 12 cycles. Sequencing recovered at least 2.5 million CDR3-containing paired-end reads from each sample. One entry per CDR3 protein results from TCRdb running MiXCR on the 5' RACE reads. The table has over 600,000 distinct CDR3 sequences, around a fifth seen once. Samples had at least 7 million PBMCs isolated from them. Worth noting for this clonotype: Its specificity is unknown.

This CDR3 is 14 amino acids long. J lost 5 bases, V lost 6 bases, and 7 bases had no gene match. Germline loops: CDR1 MNHEY, CDR2 SVGEGT. The gene calls are TRBV6-2 or TRBV6-3 and TRBJ2-5, with 9 bases aligning to TRBD1. Sequencing was performed on blood. This TCR was sampled from a man aged 70-80 years in good health. CDR3 sequence (DNA): TGTGCCAGCAGGCCACAGGGGGCTTGGGAGACCCAGTACTTC. Protein product: CASRPQGAWETQYF.